The clone carrying this TCR beta chain was seen ten or more times. Its antigen is still unknown. CDR3 length: 11 amino acids. With 5 bases removed from V and 4 bases from J, the gap between germline ends came to 6 bases. Germline V lookup: CDR1 MDHEN, CDR2 SYDVKM. Making TCR beta cDNA involved approximately 480 ng total RNA and a constant-region primer. Amplification in three nested multiplex PCR rounds with slightly modified ARM-PCR gave rise to TCR beta libraries. A C-beta reverse primer and TRBV1-TRBV30 forward primers served in each of the first two PCR rounds, at around 10 cycles apiece. TCRdb analysed the multiplex PCR reads with MiXCR anew, one entry per CDR3 protein. The data contain around 210,000 distinct CDR3 sequences, approximately 65% of them singletons. These data come from a study of tumor-infiltrating lymphocytes in primary liver carcinoma. Notes on the study in general: Tumors significantly exceeded blood in top-250-clone fraction (p = 0.039). No comparison of CD4+ and CD8+ repertoires was made, since the samples were bulk unsorted.

Unsorted whole blood supplied the RNA, and germline DNA was extracted too. This chain connects TRBV28 to TRBJ2-7; no firm D call. This receptor was obtained from a woman between 55 and 75 years old with primary liver carcinoma and hepatitis B virus infection. The sample taken for sequencing was peripheral blood. The CDR3 DNA reads as TGTGCCAGCAGTCCGAAATACGAGCAGTACTTC. Its protein is CASSPKYEQYF.